The clone carrying this T cell receptor beta chain was picked up one time. A quantity of about 0.45 to 1 ug RNA underwent reverse transcription using random hexamers. The CDR3 of TCR beta was amplified by immunoSEQ multiplex PCR across 54 Vbeta and 13 Jbeta. Via MiXCR, TCRdb re-called the immunoSEQ multiplex PCR reads, giving one row per CDR3 protein. This table has about 150,000 distinct CDR3 sequences, approximately 94% appearing once. This sample was taken from a study of CD8 T cells in Susac syndrome. CDR3 length equals 15 residues. V was cut by 2 bases and J by 3 bases, with 14 bases left in between. CDR1 is KGHSY, CDR2 FQNENV, per germline. The multiple sclerosis controls were treatment-naive patients with relapsing-remitting disease that was stable or active. Negative isolation yielded CD4+ and CD8+ T cells, and FACS enriched TEMRA cells.

Sequencing was done on a sample of CD8+ T cells from PBMCs. The TCR originated in a human donor with multiple sclerosis. The rearrangement joins TRBV16 to TRBJ2-7; D ambiguous. CDR3 sequence (DNA): TGTGCCAGCAGCCAAGAAAGGGCACTACGCTACGAGCAGTACTTC. Encoded protein: CASSQERALRYEQYF.